The 27 T cell receptor beta chains in this list originate from one sample, sequenced in a study of T cell repertoires in cytomegalovirus infection. MiXCR, applied by TCRdb to the reads, yields one record per CDR3 protein. The profile covers 310,000 or so distinct CDR3 sequences, with about 9.1% appearing a single time and around 2.5% taken by the ten largest. The sequenced sample consisted of PBMCs. The receptors were sampled from a human donor in good health (CMV status not recorded). Some clones in this sample may be carry-over from other donors' samples.

There are a few counts of this clonotype. V gene TRBV20-1 combines with J gene TRBJ2-3, with D possibly called TRBD1 or TRBD2 (6 bases each). Germline CDR1 is DFQATT and CDR2 is SNEGSKA (reference sequence). Deletions cut 7 bases from V and 0 bases from J, with 11 bases between. CDR3 length: 13 amino acids. CDR3 region: CSVGGTSTDTQYF. The CDR3, as DNA: TGCAGTGTCGGGGGCACTAGCACAGATACGCAGTATTTT.

The table lists this clonotype with many counts. The V and J genes are TRBV6-1 and TRBJ1-5; D is unclear. The V end was cut by 1 base, the J end by 0 bases, with 16 bases between. CDR1 is MNHNS, CDR2 SASEGT, per germline. The CDR3 runs to 18 residues. Here the CDR3 DNA reads TGTGCCAGCAGTGAAGTGGGCTTTAGGCAGTTTAGCAATCAGCCCCAGCATTTT. This gives the protein CASSEVGFRQFSNQPQHF.

This clonotype occurred many times. The CDR3 region has the DNA TGTGCCAGCAGTTTCGGCAGGGCCCTTCAAGAGACCCAGTACTTC. This encodes CASSFGRALQETQYF. The J gene is TRBJ2-5, the V gene TRBV28, with D perhaps TRBD1 (5 bases). V lost 3 bases, J lost 2 bases, and 13 bases lay in between. Germline values: CDR1 MDHEN, CDR2 SYDVKM. The CDR3 covers 15 residues.

This clonotype was recorded many times. The chain employs TRBV7-2 and TRBJ1-1; D remains unclear. Germline CDR1 SGHTA, CDR2 FQGNSA. The CDR3 loop spans 13 amino acids. The V end lost 5 bases, the J end lost 4 bases, and 11 bases lay between the germline ends. CDR3 sequence reads: CASSPWKVTEAFF. CDR3 DNA: TGTGCCAGCAGCCCGTGGAAAGTCACTGAAGCTTTCTTT.

At least ten counts were recorded for this clonotype. The chain recombines TRBV14 with TRBJ1-1; tentative D call: TRBD1 (5 bases). Germline CDR1 and CDR2: SGHDN and FVKESK. The ends were cut back, 4 bases at V and 6 bases at J, with 18 bases in the middle. There are 15 residues in the CDR3. CDR3: CASSRGIGWGAEAFF. The DNA for the CDR3 is TGTGCCAGCAGCCGCGGGATCGGTTGGGGCGCTGAAGCTTTCTTT.

Ten or more counts support this clonotype. The chain couples TRBV7-9 to TRBJ1-4; D call uncertain. Deletions cut 2 bases from V and 0 bases from J, with 16 bases between. The CDR3 loop spans 18 amino acids. The germline V gene has CDR1 SEHNR and CDR2 FQNEAQ (reference sequence). The CDR3, as DNA: TGTGCCAGCAGCTTACGGTTAGAAATAAGGACAACTAATGAAAAACTGTTTTTT. Its translation is CASSLRLEIRTTNEKLFF. Filled out from reference TRBV7-9 and TRBJ1-4, the complete variable domain reads DTGVSQNPRHKITKRGQNVTFRCDPISEHNRLYWYRQTLGQGPEFLTYFQNEAQLEKSRLLSDRFSAERPKGSFSTLEIQRTEQGDSAMYLCASSLRLEIRTTNEKLFFGSGTQLSVL.

This clonotype was found many times. The V call is TRBV10-3, the J call TRBJ2-7, with a possible D match to TRBD1 (5 bases). The germline V gene has CDR1 ENHRY and CDR2 SYGVKD. The CDR3 sequence is 11 residues long. Trimming left V 6 bases short and J 9 bases short, with 12 bases between. CDR3 in amino acids: CAISEQVMQYF. The DNA of the CDR3 is TGTGCCATCAGCGAACAGGTTATGCAGTACTTC.

This clonotype was counted ten times or more. The chain recombines TRBV18 with TRBJ1-2; D uncertain. CDR1 is KGHSH and CDR2 is LQKENI in the germline V gene. The CDR3 length is 15 residues. The germline V and J ends were trimmed by 1 base and 0 bases, with 9 bases remaining between them. The chain's CDR3 is CASSPQGRANYGYTF. The CDR3, as DNA: TGTGCCAGCTCACCACAAGGACGAGCTAACTATGGCTACACCTTC.

This clonotype was counted at least ten times. CDR3 DNA sequence: TGTGCCAGCAGTTGGAGGGGACCCCAGGGGGGCTACACCTTC. Amino acids: CASSWRGPQGGYTF. The V call is TRBV7-2, the J call TRBJ1-2; TRBD1 is a possible D gene (6 bases). The CDR3 is 14 residues long. V was clipped by 6 bases and J by 8 bases, with 19 bases between them. CDR1 and CDR2 (germline): SGHTA, FQGNSA.

This clonotype was counted ten times or more. The rearrangement uses TRBV12-3 or TRBV12-4 and TRBJ1-1; D not certain. This CDR3 contains 15 residues. Trimming took off 3 bases at V and 1 base at J, with 12 bases between the two ends. The CDR3 DNA reads TGTGCCAGCAGTTTCAACAGCCTTAGGAACACTGAAGCTTTCTTT. Amino acids: CASSFNSLRNTEAFF.

This clonotype was observed at least ten times. This chain links TRBV7-6 with TRBJ1-4; tentative D call: TRBD1 (5 bases). Germline CDR1 reads SGHVS; CDR2 reads FNYEAQ. The CDR3 covers 15 residues. Trimming took 3 bases from V and 0 from J, leaving 8 bases between them. The CDR3 nucleotides are TGTGCCAGCAGCTTCGGGGCCGCAACTAATGAAAAACTGTTTTTT. It yields the protein CASSFGAATNEKLFF.

This clonotype was seen only a few times. The rearrangement joins TRBV2 to TRBJ1-2; tentatively, D is TRBD1 (6 bases). V gave up 8 bases and J gave up 8 bases, with 33 bases separating them. Per germline, CDR1 SNHLY and CDR2 FYNNEI. The CDR3 has 18 amino acids. The CDR3 reads CASRLGTRDTTTNGGYTF. DNA for the CDR3: TGTGCCAGCCGCCTGGGGACTCGGGACACAACAACAAATGGGGGCTACACCTTC.

This clonotype was detected ten times or more. The rearrangement links TRBV6-1 to TRBJ2-3, with TRBD2 matching 7 bases. The CDR3 is made up of 14 amino acids. Germline-derived CDR1 and CDR2 are MNHNS and SASEGT. After removal of 6 bases from V and 0 bases from J, the junction contained 3 bases not matched to a gene. The chain's CDR3 is CASRDGGSTDTQYF. The CDR3 bases are TGTGCCAGCAGGGACGGGGGGAGCACAGATACGCAGTATTTT.

This clonotype was seen a handful of times. This chain uses TRBV20-1 with TRBJ2-2; D is undetermined. The CDR3 sequence is 12 residues long. V lost 6 bases and J lost 6, with 11 bases in between. Germline CDR1 is DFQATT and CDR2 is SNEGSKA (reference sequence). The CDR3 bases are TGCAGTGCCCGCTGGGGATCCGGGGAGCTGTTTTTT. The encoded protein is CSARWGSGELFF.

This clonotype appeared many times. The V and J genes are TRBV28 and TRBJ2-5, with D perhaps matching TRBD2 (5 bases). Looked up from germline, CDR1 is MDHEN and CDR2 is SYDVKM. The CDR3 contains 16 residues. V dropped 2 bases and J dropped 5 bases, with 18 bases sitting between them. For the CDR3, the DNA is TGTGCCAGCAGTTTAGGGTTGGTTGTGGGAGCGGAGACCCAGTACTTC. Translated, it gives CASSLGLVVGAETQYF.

The table lists this clonotype with a few counts. The V gene is TRBV20-1, the J gene TRBJ2-1; D call uncertain. CDR3 length equals 14 residues. Per germline, CDR1 DFQATT and CDR2 SNEGSKA (reference sequence). V was clipped by 3 bases and J by 5 bases, with 14 bases between them. In DNA, the CDR3 is TGCAGTGCTAGCCCCTCCCTAGGAAACAATGAGCAGTTCTTC. This translates into CSASPSLGNNEQFF.

This clonotype has more than one count but fewer than ten. The chain carries TRBV15 and TRBJ1-2, with a tentative D call TRBD1 (5 bases). This CDR3 region has 12 residues. Between the trimmed V and J ends, which lost 9 bases and 2 bases, there was a span of 10 bases. The germline V gene encodes CDR1 LNHNV and CDR2 YYDKDF (reference sequence). CDR3 nucleotides: TGTGCCACAGCGGGGCAGAACTATGGCTACACCTTC. This gives the protein CATAGQNYGYTF.

This clonotype was observed many times. The chain has TRBV5-6 and TRBJ1-5; D unresolved. The ends were cut back, 3 bases at V and 7 bases at J, with 11 bases in the middle. This CDR3 is 13 amino acids long. Germline values: CDR1 SGHDT, CDR2 YYEEEE. CDR3 nucleotides: TGTGCCAGCAGCTGGTGGGGTGCCCAGCCCCAGCATTTT. It specifies CASSWWGAQPQHF.

This clonotype was seen ten or more times. V and J are TRBV12-3 or TRBV12-4 and TRBJ2-2, with D perhaps TRBD1 or TRBD2 (6 bases each). V gave up 3 bases and J gave up 4 bases, with 15 bases separating them. The CDR3 totals 16 residues. CDR3 in amino acids: CASSFPRGAGTGELFF. For the CDR3, the DNA is TGTGCCAGCAGTTTTCCTAGGGGGGCCGGCACCGGGGAGCTGTTTTTT.

A few counts support this clonotype. CDR3 sequence: CSARLAGTGLINEQFF. For the CDR3, the DNA is TGCAGTGCTAGGTTGGCGGGGACAGGGCTCATCAATGAGCAGTTCTTC. The V gene is TRBV20-1, the J gene TRBJ2-1, with 9 positions matching TRBD1. V was pared by 3 bases and J by 6 bases, with 12 bases of the junction left unmatched. CDR3 length: 16 residues. Germline values: CDR1 DFQATT, CDR2 SNEGSKA (reference sequence).

This clonotype was seen at least ten times. The chain is built from TRBV5-1 and TRBJ2-3, with D maybe TRBD2 (6 bases). CDR1 SGHRS and CDR2 YFSETQ come from the germline V gene. V lost 3 bases and J 0 bases, leaving 14 bases between the germline ends. The CDR3 consists of 16 residues. The CDR3 here is CASSSRDGTSTDTQYF. In DNA form, the CDR3 reads TGCGCCAGCAGCTCGCGGGACGGAACTAGCACAGATACGCAGTATTTT. Full variable domain (remainder filled in from reference TRBV5-1 and TRBJ2-3): KAGVTQTPRYLIKTRGQQVTLSCSPISGHRSVSWYQQTPGQGLQFLFEYFSETQRNKGNFPGRFSGRQFSNSRSEMNVSTLELGDSALYLCASSSRDGTSTDTQYFGPGTRLTVL.

This clonotype came up many times. The gene calls are TRBV6-1 and TRBJ2-1; 10 bases map to TRBD2. Trimming took 6 bases from V and 5 from J; bases not matched to a gene: 7. CDR1 and CDR2 (germline): MNHNS, SASEGT. The CDR3 contains 15 residues. CDR3 nucleotide sequence: TGTGCCAGCAGGGACCTAGCGGGGGCAAACAATGAGCAGTTCTTC. Protein: CASRDLAGANNEQFF.

The chain has TRBV5-1 and TRBJ2-1, with D perhaps matching TRBD1 (5 bases). The germline V gene has CDR1 SGHRS and CDR2 YFSETQ. CDR3 length equals 16 residues. V was trimmed by 0 bases and J by 0 bases, leaving 10 bases between them. CDR3 sequence: CASSLDGRASYNEQFF. Here the CDR3 DNA reads TGCGCCAGCAGCTTGGATGGCAGGGCCTCCTACAATGAGCAGTTCTTC.

The chain joins TRBV6-5 to TRBJ2-1; no definite D call. V was cut by 5 bases and J by 0 bases, with 17 bases left in between. Germline assignment: CDR1 MNHEY and CDR2 SVGAGI. The CDR3 consists of 17 residues. This CDR3 is CASSKPTWFSSYNEQFF. As DNA, the CDR3 is TGTGCCAGCAGTAAACCAACATGGTTTAGCTCCTACAATGAGCAGTTCTTC.

The genes are TRBV14 and TRBJ2-3; D possibly corresponds to TRBD1 (5 bases). CDR3 size: 17 residues. Between the trimmed V and J ends, which lost 4 bases and 2 bases, there was a span of 19 bases. Germline V CDR1 and CDR2: SGHDN, FVKESK. The CDR3 bases are TGTGCCAGCAGCCTGGGGCCCTTCTTCCCTCTCACAGATACGCAGTATTTT. Encoded protein: CASSLGPFFPLTDTQYF.

This clonotype was seen more than once but under ten times. The chain joins TRBV5-5 to TRBJ2-2, with D possibly being TRBD2 (5 bases). The CDR3 length is 14 residues. Per germline, CDR1 SGHKS and CDR2 YYEKEE (reference sequence). V was trimmed by 5 bases and J by 0 bases, leaving 8 bases between them. The CDR3 nucleotides read TGTGCCAGCAGAGGACTTCCGAACACCGGGGAGCTGTTTTTT. Translation gives CASRGLPNTGELFF.

This clonotype was recorded many times. CDR3 sequence reads: CASSLGTGGFSVYEQYV. For the CDR3, the DNA is TGTGCCAGCAGCTTAGGGACAGGGGGCTTCTCTGTCTACGAGCAGTACGTC. The chain carries TRBV7-8 and TRBJ2-7; 11 bases fit TRBD1. V shed 1 base, J shed 3 bases, and the junction held 8 bases outside the gene matches. Germline V gives CDR1 SGHVS, CDR2 FQNEAQ. The CDR3 extends over 17 amino acids.